The 14 T cell receptor beta chains below were found in one sample sequenced in a study of Tregs in tolerant kidney transplant recipients. TCRdb's table, derived via immunoSEQ multiplex PCR, lists solely in-frame clones and lacks some. The sample carries tens of thousands of clones, roughly 84% recorded once. Sample: CD4+ T cells from blood. The receptors derive from a human donor in good health.

This clone was counted only a few times. Compared with germline, one end of the junction differs, possibly owing to a read error. The J gene is TRBJ1-2, the V gene TRBV28, with D perhaps matching TRBD1 (5 bases). The CDR3 consists of 13 residues. CDR1 is MDHEN, CDR2 SYDVKM, per germline. The DNA of the CDR3 is TGTGCCAGCAGCCGGACAAATGGGGTCACACTCGACTTC. Amino acid sequence: CASSRTNGVTLDF.

The V call is TRBV30, the J call TRBJ1-2; TRBD1 matches 9 bases. Trimming took 2 bases from V and 8 from J; bases not matched to a gene: 12. The CDR3 spans 15 residues. Germline CDR1 reads GTSNPN; CDR2 reads SVGIG (reference sequence). As DNA, the CDR3 is TGTGCCTGGAGTATCCGGAGGACAGGGGCGGGGGGCTACACCTTC. Encoded protein: CAWSIRRTGAGGYTF.

This chain joins TRBV19 and TRBJ2-7; 10 bases match TRBD1. Germline values: CDR1 LNHDA, CDR2 SQIVND (reference sequence). The CDR3 has 16 residues. Germline trimming cut 5 bases from V and 5 bases from J; bases unmatched to any gene: 12. CDR3 in DNA: TGTGCCAGTAGTTTCCTGACAGGGGGCCGCGTAAACGAGCAGTACTTC. Translation: CASSFLTGGRVNEQYF.

The V and J genes are TRBV21-1 and TRBJ2-5; the DNA was not used to check the table's D call, TRBD2. TRBV21-1 has pseudogene status. The CDR3 has 16 amino acids. The CDR3 DNA is TGTGCCAGCAGCAATGGAAGGACTAGCGGGGGAGAGACCCAGTACTTC. This codes for CASSNGRTSGGETQYF.

The chain joins TRBV11-2 to TRBJ2-1, with a weak D call TRBD1 (5 bases). Per the germline V gene, CDR1 is SGHAT and CDR2 is FQNNGV. The CDR3 length is 15 residues. Trimming stripped 1 base from V and 9 bases from J, with 16 bases between. CDR3 residues: CASSLGVNRPSEQFF. CDR3 sequence (DNA): TGTGCCAGCAGCTTAGGAGTGAACAGGCCTTCTGAGCAGTTCTTC.

The V gene is TRBV6-5, the J gene TRBJ1-1, with D unclear. The germline CDR1 and CDR2 sequences are MNHEY and SVGAGI. The V end lost 4 bases, the J end lost 11 bases, and 14 bases lay between the germline ends. The CDR3 sequence is 12 residues long. CDR3 sequence: CASSSLRTMAFF. The CDR3 DNA reads TGTGCCAGCAGTTCCCTTAGAACGATGGCTTTCTTT.

The V gene is TRBV5-5, the J gene TRBJ2-1; the match to TRBD2 covers 9 bases. The CDR3 is 17 amino acids. Germline CDR1 is SGHKS and CDR2 is YYEKEE (reference sequence). V lost 4 bases, J lost 7 bases, and 15 bases stayed unmatched. The CDR3 coding sequence is TGTGCCAGCAGCCTCCTGACGGCGGGAGGGCCGAAGAATGAGCAGTTCTTC. Amino acids: CASSLLTAGGPKNEQFF.

This chain uses TRBV30 with TRBJ1-1, with D possibly matching TRBD1 (6 bases). Per germline, CDR1 GTSNPN and CDR2 SVGIG (reference sequence). The CDR3 length is 15 residues. V dropped 3 bases and J dropped 1 base, with 15 bases sitting between them. The CDR3 DNA reads as TGTGCCTGGAGCGGACCCGGGGGGCGGAACACTGAAGCTTTCTTT. It specifies CAWSGPGGRNTEAFF.

The rearrangement uses TRBV7-2 and TRBJ2-7, with 10 positions matching TRBD2. J lost 4 bases, V lost 0 bases, and 3 bases had no gene match. The CDR3 extends over 15 amino acids. Germline V gene data show CDR1 as SGHTA and CDR2 as FQGNSA. CDR3 nucleotides: TGTGCCAGCAGCTTAGCTGCTAGCGGGGGTTACGAGCAGTACTTC. Translating it yields CASSLAASGGYEQYF. Combining the CDR3 with reference TRBV7-2 and TRBJ2-7 gives the whole variable domain GAGVSQSPSNKVTEKGKDVELRCDPISGHTALYWYRQSLGQGLEFLIYFQGNSAPDKSGLPSDRFSAERTGGSVSTLTIQRTQQEDSAVYLCASSLAASGGYEQYFGPGTRLTVT.

This clone was seen only a few times. The rearrangement joins TRBV5-1 to TRBJ2-1, with unresolved D. This CDR3 has 18 residues. Germline V lookup: CDR1 SGHRS, CDR2 YFSETQ. V dropped 0 bases and J dropped 0 bases, with 16 bases sitting between them. CDR3 sequence (DNA): TGCGCCAGCAGCTTGGTAGATCACCAACTGAGCTCCTACAATGAGCAGTTCTTC. This gives the protein CASSLVDHQLSSYNEQFF.

This sequence joins TRBV6-5 and TRBJ1-6; D might be TRBD1 (5 bases). Germline assignment: CDR1 MNHEY and CDR2 SVGAGI. The CDR3 consists of 15 residues. V was shortened by 2 bases and J by 10 bases, with 15 bases between the two germline ends. In DNA form, the CDR3 reads TGTGCCAGCAGTTACGTGGGGAGTAAGGGGTCACCCCTCCACTTT. Its translation: CASSYVGSKGSPLHF.

The rearrangement uses TRBV18 and TRBJ2-1; 9 bases align to TRBD1. CDR3 size: 15 residues. In germline, CDR1 is KGHSH, CDR2 LQKENI. V shed 5 bases and J 10 bases; nucleotides not matched to a gene: 12. CDR3 nucleotides: TGTGCCAGCTCATCTGGGACAGGGTATTTGGGCGAGCAGTTCTTC. It yields the protein CASSSGTGYLGEQFF.

The chain joins TRBV5-1 to TRBJ1-1, with D perhaps TRBD1 (5 bases). V was clipped by 4 bases and J by 2 bases, with 9 bases between them. There are 13 residues in the CDR3. CDR1 SGHRS and CDR2 YFSETQ come from the germline V gene. As DNA, the CDR3 is TGCGCCAGCAGCCGGGGGGAAAACACTGAAGCTTTCTTT. Its translation is CASSRGENTEAFF.

The chain is built from TRBV19 and TRBJ1-1; 7 bases line up with TRBD1. This CDR3 spans 15 amino acids. With V trimmed by 4 bases and J by 6 bases, 11 bases remained unmatched. CDR1 LNHDA and CDR2 SQIVND come from the germline V gene (reference sequence). The CDR3 nucleotides read TGTGCCAGTAGTACCGCGACAGGGTCAGGGCCTGAAGCTTTCTTT. Its translation is CASSTATGSGPEAFF.